This T cell receptor (beta chain) was profiled in a study of blood T cell repertoires in COVID-19 (dated by TCRdb to the early 2020s). With regard to the full study: Samples from collaborators originated in the United States, Italy and Spain and spanned both the acute and convalescent phases of COVID-19. The material from the prospective study consisted of cDNA or gDNA derived from T cells, B-cell-depleted T cells, or PBMCs. Subjects who had been exposed to COVID-19, were actively infected with it, or had recovered from it provided the deeply sampled blood TCRbeta repertoires that made up the dataset. The sample metadata nearly always contained a de-identified subject ID, COVID-19 status, age in years and sex. Samples came from the ongoing ImmuneRACE study (first 160 participants) plus 1,254 subjects from 6 global collaborators. The repertoires were released in a freely available public database meant as a resource for research on the immune response to SARS-CoV-2. Where available, HLA class I and class II types were obtained from metadata supplied by the sample provider rather than from assay-based typing. Here is what the overall study found, with its caveats: Clinical and demographic metadata were provided uncurated, with the amount varying by source and participant.

Regarding this clone: Its antigen specificity is not known. No base quality values were provided; no much bigger clone lies one nucleotide off.

The immunoSEQ Assay, a bias-controlled multiplex PCR, was used to amplify TCRbeta CDR3 regions from genomic DNA. In the original analysis: The number of nucleated cells in each sample was estimated by amplification of reference gene primers within the assay. Sequence reads were collapsed and filtered to measure the absolute abundance of every unique TCRbeta CDR3 rearrangement. For each sample, productive Simpson clonality was calculated by taking the square root of Simpson's diversity index across productive rearrangements. As stored in TCRdb, this immuneACCESS dataset retains in-frame rearrangements with V and J assigned. A fraction of the clones does not appear; measured against another copy, unresolved V genes explain less than half of the discrepancy, and the remainder lacks a known reason. That table is the source of V, J and clone size, and D and trimming were worked out from the DNA. For this sample the table gives 150,000 to 200,000 clones, of which 81% were detected only once. 11% of the sample lies in the top ten.

The collaborating institutions used their own protocols to collect whole blood in K2EDTA tubes. For TCRbeta analysis, collaborators shipped samples in one of three forms: frozen whole blood, isolated PBMCs, or DNA extracted from either of those sample types. From cysteine to phenylalanine, the CDR3 is 16 amino acids long. Only CDR3 DNA remains: 48 bases, in frame from the first base. The V and J ends are trimmed by 1 base and 4 bases, leaving 16 bases between them. As encoded in the germline V gene, CDR1 is SGHAT while CDR2 is FQNNGV. Sequences were obtained from peripheral blood. The rearrangement joined TRBV11-2 to TRBJ1-2; TRBD1 is possibly the D segment (6 matching bases). This receptor was obtained from a man aged 60 to 69 with active or convalescent COVID-19. The nucleotide sequence is TGTGCCAGCAGCTTAGGGTTAGGGGGGGACGTCTATGGCTACACCTTC. It codes for CASSLGLGGDVYGYTF.